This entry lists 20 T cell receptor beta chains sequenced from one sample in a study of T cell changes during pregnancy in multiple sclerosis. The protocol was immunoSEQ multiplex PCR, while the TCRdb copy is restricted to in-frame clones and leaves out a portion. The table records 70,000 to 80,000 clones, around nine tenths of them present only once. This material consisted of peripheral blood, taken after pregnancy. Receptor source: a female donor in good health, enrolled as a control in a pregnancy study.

CDR3 sequence reads: CASSFQGIYEQYF. CDR3 in DNA: TGTGCCAGCAGCTTTCAGGGAATCTACGAGCAGTACTTC. This sequence joins TRBV11-3 and TRBJ2-7; possible D gene TRBD1, 5 bases. There are 13 residues in the CDR3. CDR1 SGHNT and CDR2 YENEEA come from the germline V gene. The ends were cut back, 3 bases at V and 3 bases at J, with 9 bases in the middle.

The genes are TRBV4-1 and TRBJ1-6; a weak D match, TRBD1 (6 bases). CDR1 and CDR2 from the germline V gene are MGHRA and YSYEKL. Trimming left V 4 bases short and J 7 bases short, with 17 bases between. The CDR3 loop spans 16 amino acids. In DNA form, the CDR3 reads TGCGCCAGCAGCCCATCGGGGACATCGCAAAATTCACCCCTCCACTTT. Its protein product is CASSPSGTSQNSPLHF.

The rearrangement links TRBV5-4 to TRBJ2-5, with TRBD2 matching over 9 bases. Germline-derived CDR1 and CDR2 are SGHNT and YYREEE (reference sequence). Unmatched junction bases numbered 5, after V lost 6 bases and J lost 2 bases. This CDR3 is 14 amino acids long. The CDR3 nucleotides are TGTGCCAGCACCCTAGCGGGGTCTCAAGAGACCCAGTACTTC. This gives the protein CASTLAGSQETQYF.

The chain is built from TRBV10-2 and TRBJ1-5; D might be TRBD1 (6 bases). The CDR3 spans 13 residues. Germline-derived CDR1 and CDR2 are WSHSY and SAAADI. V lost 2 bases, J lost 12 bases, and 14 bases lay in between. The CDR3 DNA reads TGCGCCAGCAGTGAGAATGATGGGGGCCTCCAGCATTTT. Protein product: CASSENDGGLQHF.

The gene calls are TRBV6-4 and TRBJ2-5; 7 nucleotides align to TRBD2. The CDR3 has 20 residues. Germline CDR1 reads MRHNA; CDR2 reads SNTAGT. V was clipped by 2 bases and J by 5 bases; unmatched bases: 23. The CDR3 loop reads CASSDLRPSGRQKGWETQYF. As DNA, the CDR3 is TGTGCCAGCAGTGACCTTAGGCCTAGCGGACGACAGAAGGGCTGGGAGACCCAGTACTTC.

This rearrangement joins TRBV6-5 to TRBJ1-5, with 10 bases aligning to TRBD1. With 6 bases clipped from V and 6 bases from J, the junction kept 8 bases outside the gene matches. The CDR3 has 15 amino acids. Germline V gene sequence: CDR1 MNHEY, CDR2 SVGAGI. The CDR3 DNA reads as TGTGCCAGCAGCTCCGGGACAGGGGTCAGTCAGCCCCAGCATTTT. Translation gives CASSSGTGVSQPQHF.

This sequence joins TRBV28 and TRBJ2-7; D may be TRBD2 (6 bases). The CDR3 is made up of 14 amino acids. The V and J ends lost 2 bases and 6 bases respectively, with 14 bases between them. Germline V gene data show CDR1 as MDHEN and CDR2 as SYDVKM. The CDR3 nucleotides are TGTGCCAGCAGTTTACAAGGCGGGATTTTCGAGCAGTACTTC. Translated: CASSLQGGIFEQYF. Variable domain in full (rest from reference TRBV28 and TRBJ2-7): DVKVTQSSRYLVKRTGEKVFLECVQDMDHENMFWYRQDPGLGLRLIYFSYDVKMKEKGDIPEGYSVSREKKERFSLILESASTNQTSMYLCASSLQGGIFEQYFGPGTRLTVT.

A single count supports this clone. As DNA, the CDR3 is TGTGCCAGCAGCCAAAGGACGGGGGAGACTAATGGCTACACCTTC. Translating gives CASSQRTGETNGYTF. The chain employs TRBV4-2 and TRBJ1-2; a possible D gene is TRBD1 (5 bases). Trimming took off 2 bases at V and 6 bases at J, with 16 bases between the two ends. There are 15 residues in the CDR3. Looked up from germline, CDR1 is LGHNA and CDR2 is YNFKEQ.

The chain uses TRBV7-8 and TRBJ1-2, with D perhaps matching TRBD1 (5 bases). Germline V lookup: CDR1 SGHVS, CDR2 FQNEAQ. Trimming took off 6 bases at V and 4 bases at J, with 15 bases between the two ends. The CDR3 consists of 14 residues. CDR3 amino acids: CASRLRVGAYGYTF. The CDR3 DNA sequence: TGTGCCAGCAGACTCAGGGTTGGGGCCTATGGCTACACCTTC.

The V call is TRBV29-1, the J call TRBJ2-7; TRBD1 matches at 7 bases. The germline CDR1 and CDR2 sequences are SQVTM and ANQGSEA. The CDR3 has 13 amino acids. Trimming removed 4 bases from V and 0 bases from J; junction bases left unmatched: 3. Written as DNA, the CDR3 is TGCAGCGTTGTGGGACAGTACTCCTACGAGCAGTACTTC. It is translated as CSVVGQYSYEQYF.

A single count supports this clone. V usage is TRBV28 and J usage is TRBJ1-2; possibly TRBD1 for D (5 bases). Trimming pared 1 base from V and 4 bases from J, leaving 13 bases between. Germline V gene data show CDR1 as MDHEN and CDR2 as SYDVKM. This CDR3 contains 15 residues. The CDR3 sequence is CASSLSGRGFYGYTF. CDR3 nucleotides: TGTGCCAGCAGTTTATCCGGGAGGGGCTTCTATGGCTACACCTTC.

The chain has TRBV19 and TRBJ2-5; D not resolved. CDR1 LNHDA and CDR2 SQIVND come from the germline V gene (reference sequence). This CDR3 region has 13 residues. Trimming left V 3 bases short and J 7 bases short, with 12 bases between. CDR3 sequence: CASSINPAVTQYF. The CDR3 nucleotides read TGTGCCAGTAGTATCAATCCCGCAGTGACCCAGTACTTC.

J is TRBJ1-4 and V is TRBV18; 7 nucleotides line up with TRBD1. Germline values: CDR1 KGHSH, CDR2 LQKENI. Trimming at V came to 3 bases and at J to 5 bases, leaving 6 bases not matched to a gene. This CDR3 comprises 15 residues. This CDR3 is CASSPNPTGNEKLFF. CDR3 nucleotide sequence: TGTGCCAGCTCACCCAACCCGACAGGGAATGAAAAACTGTTTTTT. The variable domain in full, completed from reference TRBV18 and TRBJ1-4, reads NAGVMQNPRHLVRRRGQEARLRCSPMKGHSHVYWYRQLPEEGLKFMVYLQKENIIDESGMPKERFSAEFPKEGPSILRIQQVVRGDSAAYFCASSPNPTGNEKLFFGSGTQLSVL.

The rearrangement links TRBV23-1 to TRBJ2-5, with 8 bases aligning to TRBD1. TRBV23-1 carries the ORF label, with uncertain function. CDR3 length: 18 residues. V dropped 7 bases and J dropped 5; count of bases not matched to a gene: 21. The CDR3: CASTQQLCRGPDTETQYF. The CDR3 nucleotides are TGCGCCAGCACCCAGCAGCTTTGCAGGGGGCCGGATACTGAGACCCAGTACTTC.

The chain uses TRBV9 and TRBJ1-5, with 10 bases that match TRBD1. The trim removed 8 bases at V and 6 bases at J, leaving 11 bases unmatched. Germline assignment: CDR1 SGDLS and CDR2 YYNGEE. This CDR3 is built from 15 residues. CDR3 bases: TGTGCCAGTGGGAGAGGGACAGGGGTGGGTCAGCCCCAGCATTTT. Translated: CASGRGTGVGQPQHF.

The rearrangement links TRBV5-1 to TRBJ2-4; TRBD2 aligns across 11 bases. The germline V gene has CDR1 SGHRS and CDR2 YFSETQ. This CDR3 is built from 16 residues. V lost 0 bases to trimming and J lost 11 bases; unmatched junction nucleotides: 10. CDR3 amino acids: CASSLDSGGVEVLQYF. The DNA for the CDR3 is TGCGCCAGCAGCTTGGATAGCGGGGGGGTCGAGGTTCTTCAGTACTTC.

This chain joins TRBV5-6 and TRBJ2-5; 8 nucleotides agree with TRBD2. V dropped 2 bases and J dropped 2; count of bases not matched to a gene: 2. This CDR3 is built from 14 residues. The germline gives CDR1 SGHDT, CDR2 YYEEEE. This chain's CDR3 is CASSFGGGQETQYF. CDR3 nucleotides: TGTGCCAGCAGCTTTGGCGGGGGGCAAGAGACCCAGTACTTC.

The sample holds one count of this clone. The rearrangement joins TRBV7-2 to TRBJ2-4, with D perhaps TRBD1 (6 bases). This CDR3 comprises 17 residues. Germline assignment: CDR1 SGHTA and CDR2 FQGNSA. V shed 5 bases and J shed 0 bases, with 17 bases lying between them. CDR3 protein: CASSLTRDTGAKNIQYF. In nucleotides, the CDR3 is TGTGCCAGCAGCCTTACCCGGGACACCGGAGCCAAAAACATTCAGTACTTC.

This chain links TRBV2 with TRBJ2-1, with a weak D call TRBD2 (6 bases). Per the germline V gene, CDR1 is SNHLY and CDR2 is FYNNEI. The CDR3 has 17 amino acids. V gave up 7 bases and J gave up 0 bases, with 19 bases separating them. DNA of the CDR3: TGTGCCAGCATAGACATAGGGGACTGGAGCTCCTACAATGAGCAGTTCTTC. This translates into CASIDIGDWSSYNEQFF.

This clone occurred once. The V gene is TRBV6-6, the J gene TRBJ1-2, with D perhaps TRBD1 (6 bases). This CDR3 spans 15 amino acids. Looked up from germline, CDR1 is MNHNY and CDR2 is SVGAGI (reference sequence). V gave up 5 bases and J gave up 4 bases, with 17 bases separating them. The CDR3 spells CASSPTTGKSYGYTF. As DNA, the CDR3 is TGTGCCAGCAGTCCTACCACAGGGAAATCCTATGGCTACACCTTC.